Described below is a single T cell receptor beta chain sequence and its context. Its binding antigen is unknown. No base quality information exists; no much larger clone differs at one position. Inclusive of the bounding cysteine and phenylalanine, the CDR3 is 15 residues long. Only the CDR3 portion is preserved as DNA: 45 bases, with reading frame beginning at the first base. Based on the germline V gene, the CDR1 and CDR2 sequences are SGHTA and FQGNSA. For this chain, trimming is 4 bases at the V end and 3 bases at the J end, and the number of junction bases without a gene match is 6. Each collaborating institution followed its own protocols to collect whole blood in K2EDTA tubes. For TCRbeta analysis, collaborators shipped samples as frozen whole blood, isolated PBMCs, or DNA extracted from either of those sample types. The sample comes from a study of blood T cell repertoires in COVID-19 (dated by TCRdb to about 2020). General notes on the study: Samples covering the acute and convalescent phases of COVID-19 were provided by collaborators in the United States, Italy and Spain. The sample metadata nearly always contained a de-identified subject ID, COVID-19 status, age in years and sex. Samples were obtained from the ongoing ImmuneRACE study (first 160 participants) and from 1,200 or so subjects provided by 6 global collaborators. The material from the prospective study consisted of cDNA or gDNA derived from T cells, B-cell-depleted T cells, or PBMCs. The repertoires were released in a freely available public database intended as a resource for research on the immune response to SARS-CoV-2. Subjects who had been exposed to COVID-19, were actively infected with it, or had recovered from it provided the deeply sampled blood TCRbeta repertoires that made up the dataset. Where available, HLA class I and class II types were taken from metadata supplied by the sample provider and were not determined by assay-based typing. Paper-wide results and their limitations: The quantity of clinical and demographic metadata differed by source and by participant and was supplied without curation.

The immunoSEQ Assay, a bias-controlled multiplex PCR, was used to amplify TCRbeta CDR3 regions from genomic DNA. As for the original processing: Nucleated cell counts per sample were estimated from amplification of reference gene primers within the assay. Sequence reads were collapsed and filtered to measure the absolute abundance of every unique TCRbeta CDR3 rearrangement. For each sample, productive Simpson clonality was calculated as the square root of Simpson's diversity index across productive rearrangements. Held by TCRdb, this immuneACCESS table contains in-frame sequences only and omits some clones. Under half of the omission traces to an unresolved V gene where checked; the cause of the rest is unknown. The V and J calls and clone size were taken over from that table, and D and trimming were inferred from the DNA. This sample has 70,000 to 100,000 clones in its table, and roughly 84% of those were observed once. The ten largest make up about 2.9% of the sample.

The V and J segments used are TRBV7-2 and TRBJ2-1; the junction holds 7 bases that match TRBD2. The sequence derives from a woman aged 80 or over with acute or convalescent COVID-19. What was sequenced was peripheral blood. The nucleotides read TGTGCCAGCAGCTCTCGGGGAGGGGTCTACAATGAGCAGTTCTTC. Its product reads: CASSSRGGVYNEQFF.